The present TCR beta chain was sequenced within a study of metastatic and nonmetastatic thyroid tumors. Study background: Where malignant and benign thyroid patients were concerned, repertoires were compared across blood and tumor or nodule tissue.

Thyroid surgery took place with no prior treatment in any patient. Broader study findings: Reportedly, malignant thyroid tumors had significantly higher TCR beta diversity than benign nodules, in blood and tumor.

The germline CDR1 and CDR2 sequences are SQVTM and ANQGSEA. The CDR3 has 13 residues. The V gene end was trimmed by 7 bases and the J gene end by 4 bases; junction bases not matched to a gene: 10. Authors' methods: What underpinned the distant-metastasis classifier for papillary thyroid cancer was the set of CDR3 differences across clinicopathological groups. TCRdb called clones again from the PCR reads with MiXCR. These V and J calls rely on TCRdb rather than the paper's analysis. The table shows approximately 15,000 clones, with about 29% occurring only once. This clone was detected many times. Its matching antigen is unknown. A much larger clone sits a single nucleotide away, making a read error possible.

The source of this sequence is a male donor with papillary thyroid cancer or a benign thyroid nodule (not recorded which). Some clones in this sample may be carry-over from other donors' samples. Material: tumor tissue. The genes are TRBV29-1 and TRBJ2-7, with TRBD1 matching 7 bases. The CDR3 reads CSAYDRVSYEQYF. CDR3 DNA sequence: TGCAGCGCTTACGACAGGGTGTCTTACGAGCAGTACTTC.